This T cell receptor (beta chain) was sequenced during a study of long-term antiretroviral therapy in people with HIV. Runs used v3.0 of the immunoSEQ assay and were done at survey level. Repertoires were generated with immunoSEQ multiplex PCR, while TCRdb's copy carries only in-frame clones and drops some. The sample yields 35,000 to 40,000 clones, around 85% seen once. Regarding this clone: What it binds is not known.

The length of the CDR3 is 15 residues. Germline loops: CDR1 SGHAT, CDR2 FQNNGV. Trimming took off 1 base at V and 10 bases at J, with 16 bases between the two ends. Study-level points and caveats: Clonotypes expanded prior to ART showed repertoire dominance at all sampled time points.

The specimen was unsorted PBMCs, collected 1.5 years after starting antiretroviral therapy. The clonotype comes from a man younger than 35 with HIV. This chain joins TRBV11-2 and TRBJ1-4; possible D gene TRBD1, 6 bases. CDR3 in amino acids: CASSLVPGARGKLFF. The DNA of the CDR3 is TGTGCCAGCAGCTTAGTCCCAGGGGCGAGGGGAAAACTGTTTTTT.